This T cell receptor (beta chain) was sequenced during a study of PD-L1 blockade in urothelial cancer. Trimming removed 5 bases from V and 6 bases from J; junction bases left unmatched: 6. The CDR3 sequence is 15 residues long. The V gene's germline CDR1 is MNHEY and CDR2 SVGAGI. The assay was immunoSEQ multiplex PCR, and TCRdb's table has in-frame clones only and misses some. The sample includes about 49,000 clones, around 74% of them seen just once. As for time point: pretreatment peripheral blood. Sequenced material: PBMCs, taken around atezolizumab (anti-PD-L1) treatment. The sequence was obtained from a man in his sixties or seventies with urothelial cancer. The chain employs TRBV6-5 and TRBJ1-4; 10 bases are shared with TRBD1. The CDR3 region has the DNA TGTGCCAGCAGTACTAAAGGACAGGGGGATGAAAAACTGTTTTTT. Its translation is CASSTKGQGDEKLFF.